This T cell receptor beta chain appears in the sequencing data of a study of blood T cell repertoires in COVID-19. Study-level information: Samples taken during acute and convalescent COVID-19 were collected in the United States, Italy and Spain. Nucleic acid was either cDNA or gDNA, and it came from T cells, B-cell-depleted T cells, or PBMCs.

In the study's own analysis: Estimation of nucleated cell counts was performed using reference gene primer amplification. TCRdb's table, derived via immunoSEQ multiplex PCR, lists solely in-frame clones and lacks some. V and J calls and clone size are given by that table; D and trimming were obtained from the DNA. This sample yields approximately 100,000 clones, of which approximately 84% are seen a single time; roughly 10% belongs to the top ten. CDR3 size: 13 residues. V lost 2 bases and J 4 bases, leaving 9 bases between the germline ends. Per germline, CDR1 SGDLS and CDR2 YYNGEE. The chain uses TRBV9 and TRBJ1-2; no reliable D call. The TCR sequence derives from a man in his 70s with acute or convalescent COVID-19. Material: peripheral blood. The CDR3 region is CASSVSGSYGYTF. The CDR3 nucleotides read TGTGCCAGCAGCGTCTCCGGTAGCTATGGCTACACCTTC. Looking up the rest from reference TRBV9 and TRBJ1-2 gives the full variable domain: DSGVTQTPKHLITATGQRVTLRCSPRSGDLSVYWYQQSLDQGLQFLIQYYNGEERAKGNILERFSAQQFPDLHSELNLSSLELGDSALYFCASSVSGSYGYTFGSGTRLTVV.